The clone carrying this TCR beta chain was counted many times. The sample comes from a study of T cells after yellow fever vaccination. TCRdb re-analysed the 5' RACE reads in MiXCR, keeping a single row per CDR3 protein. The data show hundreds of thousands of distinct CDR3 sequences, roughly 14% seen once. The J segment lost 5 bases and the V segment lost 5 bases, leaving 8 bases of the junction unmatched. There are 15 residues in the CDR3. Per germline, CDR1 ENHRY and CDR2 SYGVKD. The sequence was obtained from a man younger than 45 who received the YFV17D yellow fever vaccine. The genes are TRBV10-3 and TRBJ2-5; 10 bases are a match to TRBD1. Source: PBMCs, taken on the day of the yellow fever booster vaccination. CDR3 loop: CAISWGQGPGETQYF. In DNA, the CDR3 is TGTGCCATCAGTTGGGGACAGGGGCCTGGCGAGACCCAGTACTTC.